This is a list of T cell receptor beta chains from one sample in a study of blood T cell repertoires in COVID-19. Generated by immunoSEQ multiplex PCR, the TCRdb table keeps only in-frame clones and is missing some. The top ten hold under 2% of the sample, which has hundreds of thousands of clones, around nine tenths seen once. Sequenced input: peripheral blood. The source is a woman aged 55-75 years who had recovered from COVID-19. CDR3s include the opening cysteine and the closing phenylalanine or tryptophan. Fields, in order: V gene, D gene, J gene, clone size, CDR3 DNA, CDR3 protein. A D gene is named only where the DNA matches it firmly. Only some rows state a clone size, as once, few, many or a class for expanded clones.

TRBV4-3,-,TRBJ2-3,-,TGCGCCAGCAGCCAAGGGACTTTCACAGATACGCAGTATTTT,CASSQGTFTDTQYF
TRBV27,TRBD1,TRBJ1-2,once,TGTGCCAGCAGTCCACAGGGGAGGATGGTCTATGGCTACACCTTC,CASSPQGRMVYGYTF
TRBV7-2,-,TRBJ2-2,-,TGTGCCAGCAGCTTATACACACCGAACACCGGGGAGCTGTTTTTT,CASSLYTPNTGELFF
TRBV28,TRBD1,TRBJ2-3,-,TGTGCCAGCAGTCCCCCGACAGGGGGTGCGGGTACGCAGTATTTT,CASSPPTGGAGTQYF
TRBV28,-,TRBJ1-5,-,TGTGCCAGCACCCTAGGGGGGGGCTATAGCAATCAGCCCCAGCATTTT,CASTLGGGYSNQPQHF
TRBV3-1/TRBV3-2,TRBD1,TRBJ2-7,-,TGTGCCAGCAGCCAAGACACAGGGGGTCTGGAGCAGTACTTC,CASSQDTGGLEQYF
TRBV6-5,-,TRBJ1-2,-,TGTGCCACCCAAGCAGGAACTAACTATGGCTACACCTTC,CATQAGTNYGYTF
TRBV12-3/TRBV12-4,-,TRBJ1-3,-,TGTGCCAGCGGGAAAGACAGGAGAAACACCATATATTTT,CASGKDRRNTIYF
TRBV6-6,-,TRBJ1-2,-,TGTGCCAGCAGTTCCACCTCGGACAGCACCTATGGCTACACCTTC,CASSSTSDSTYGYTF
TRBV21-1,-,TRBJ2-5,few,TGTGCCAGCAGCAAAAAAGTAAGCCTGGAGACCCAGTACTTC,CASSKKVSLETQYF
TRBV24-1,TRBD2,TRBJ2-1,-,TGTGCCACCAGTGATTTTGGCGGGGGGGCGAATGAGCAGTTCTTC,CATSDFGGGANEQFF
TRBV19,TRBD1,TRBJ1-1,-,TGTGCCAGTACCTGGGGACAGGAGAACACTGAAGCTTTCTTT,CASTWGQENTEAFF
TRBV7-9,TRBD1,TRBJ1-2,-,TGTGCCAGCACTTCTGACAGGGGGCATGGCTACACCTTC,CASTSDRGHGYTF
TRBV6-2/TRBV6-3,-,TRBJ2-7,-,TGTGCCAGCAGTTACTCGAGGGGGTCGGAGAGGGCGGCCTACGAGCAGTACTTC,CASSYSRGSERAAYEQYF
TRBV15,-,TRBJ1-1,-,TGTGCCACCAGCAGAGATGACACAGAAGCTTTCTTT,CATSRDDTEAFF
TRBV4-1,-,TRBJ2-3,-,TGCGCCAGCAGCCAAGAAAGACACCCCACAGATACGCAGTATTTT,CASSQERHPTDTQYF
TRBV6-5,TRBD2,TRBJ2-3,-,TGTGCCACCCAGCGGGGGGGATTAACAGATACGCAGTATTTT,CATQRGGLTDTQYF
TRBV24-1,-,TRBJ2-2,-,TGTGCCACCAGTGAACTAGAACGGGGAACGAACACCGGGGAGCTGTTTTTT,CATSELERGTNTGELFF
TRBV6-6,TRBD2,TRBJ2-2,-,TGTGCCAGCAGCTTCTTCGGGAGGACCGGGGAGCTGTTTTTT,CASSFFGRTGELFF
TRBV19,-,TRBJ1-1,few,TGTGCCAGTAGTATAGGGGCAGGTTGGGACACTGAAGCTTTCTTT,CASSIGAGWDTEAFF
TRBV7-2,TRBD2,TRBJ2-5,-,TGTGCCAGCAGCTCCCCCGCCAGCGGGGTCCAGTACTTC,CASSSPASGVQYF
TRBV7-2,TRBD1,TRBJ1-3,-,TGTGCCAGCAGCTTTGCTACAGGGGGCACTGGAAACACCATATATTTT,CASSFATGGTGNTIYF
TRBV4-1,TRBD1,TRBJ2-7,-,TGCGCCAGCAGCCAAGGTGTAAGGACAGGGTTGTACGAGCAGTACTTC,CASSQGVRTGLYEQYF
TRBV5-1,-,TRBJ1-5,-,TGCGCCAGCAGCCAATCAGGGGGCAATCAGCCCCAGCATTTT,CASSQSGGNQPQHF
TRBV7-2,-,TRBJ2-3,few,TGTGCCAGCAGCTCAGGACAGATCACAGATACGCAGTATTTT,CASSSGQITDTQYF
TRBV6-1,-,TRBJ1-1,-,TGTGCCAGCAGTGAATACAGGGCCAATACTGAAGCTTTCTTT,CASSEYRANTEAFF
TRBV29-1,TRBD2,TRBJ2-3,-,TGCAGCGGAACTAGCGGGGATAACACAGATACGCAGTATTTT,CSGTSGDNTDTQYF
TRBV27,-,TRBJ2-3,-,TGTGCCACCCGCGAGTTCACAGATACGCAGTATTTT,CATREFTDTQYF
TRBV7-8,-,TRBJ2-7,-,TGTGCCAGCAGCCCACTTCAGGGGAGAGAGCAGTACTTC,CASSPLQGREQYF
TRBV9,TRBD1,TRBJ1-6,once,TGTGCCAGCAGCGGGACAGGTTATAATTCACCCCTCCACTTT,CASSGTGYNSPLHF
TRBV18,TRBD1,TRBJ1-1,-,TGTGCCAGCTCACCAAGTGGGACAGGGGCGACTGAAGCTTTCTTT,CASSPSGTGATEAFF
TRBV7-8,-,TRBJ1-2,-,TGTGCCAGCAGCTTACATATCCCGGGCACGGGGGACTATGGCTACACCTTC,CASSLHIPGTGDYGYTF
TRBV28,TRBD1,TRBJ1-5,-,TGTGCCAGCAGTTCCCAGACAGGGACTAGCAATCAGCCCCAGCATTTT,CASSSQTGTSNQPQHF
TRBV27,-,TRBJ2-7,-,TGTGCCAGCAGTTCCCAGACAGGAGGTTACGAGCAGTACTTC,CASSSQTGGYEQYF
TRBV5-6,TRBD2,TRBJ2-1,-,TGTGCCAGCAGCTTGGAGACTAGCGGGGGTAATGAGCAGTTCTTC,CASSLETSGGNEQFF
TRBV9,TRBD2,TRBJ2-2,-,TGTGCCAGCAGGTGGGGACTAGGGAACACCGGGGAGCTGTTTTTT,CASRWGLGNTGELFF
TRBV18,TRBD2,TRBJ2-5,-,TGTGCCAGCTCACCCGTGCGAACTAGCGAGGAGACCCAGTACTTC,CASSPVRTSEETQYF
TRBV5-4,-,TRBJ1-6,-,TGTGCCAGCAGCTTGCACGGACAGCCGAATTCACCCCTCCACTTT,CASSLHGQPNSPLHF
TRBV9,-,TRBJ2-5,-,TGTGCCAGCAGCGTAGATTCGAGGAAAGAGACCCAGTACTTC,CASSVDSRKETQYF
TRBV18,-,TRBJ2-4,-,TGTGCCAGCTCACCACAGGCGAGGGCCAAAAACATTCAGTACTTC,CASSPQARAKNIQYF
TRBV12-3/TRBV12-4,-,TRBJ1-4,once,TGTGCCAGCACGGCGGGGGGTAATGAAAAACTGTTTTTT,CASTAGGNEKLFF
TRBV28,TRBD1,TRBJ1-4,-,TGTGCCAGCAGGTATACAGGGGGATTTAATGAAAAACTGTTTTTT,CASRYTGGFNEKLFF
TRBV3-1/TRBV3-2,TRBD2,TRBJ2-5,once,TGTGCCAGCAGCCAAGTGGAACTAGCGGCGCCAATCCAGTACTTC,CASSQVELAAPIQYF
TRBV11-2,TRBD2,TRBJ2-5,-,TGTGCCAGCAGCGCCGGACTAGCCGAGACCCAGTACTTC,CASSAGLAETQYF
TRBV6-4,TRBD1,TRBJ1-6,-,TGTGCCAGCAGCCCCGGGACAGGGGACTCACCCCTCCACTTT,CASSPGTGDSPLHF